This T cell receptor (beta chain) was captured by sequencing in a study of patients and donors after allogeneic stem cell transplantation. MiXCR, run by TCRdb on the RT-PCR reads, gives a single entry per CDR3 protein. Found here are about 150,000 distinct CDR3 sequences, roughly 24% of them singletons; the top ten hold roughly 27%. The source material was blood, either unsorted or a sorted T cell fraction (not recorded which). The clonotype was recovered from a human donor who was either an allogeneic HSCT recipient or a stem cell or donor lymphocyte infusion donor (not recorded which). It is not recorded whose cells these are; they may come from a transplant donor.

CDR3 sequence (DNA): TGTGCCAGCAGTTTAGAATTTGGGGCTAGCGGGGTCATAGGGACCCAGTACTTC. It codes for CASSLEFGASGVIGTQYF. V is TRBV27 and J is TRBJ2-5, with 9 positions matching TRBD2. CDR1 and CDR2 from the germline V gene are MNHEY and SMNVEV (reference sequence). This CDR3 has 18 amino acids. J gave up 7 bases and V 2 bases, and 17 bases lay outside the gene matches.